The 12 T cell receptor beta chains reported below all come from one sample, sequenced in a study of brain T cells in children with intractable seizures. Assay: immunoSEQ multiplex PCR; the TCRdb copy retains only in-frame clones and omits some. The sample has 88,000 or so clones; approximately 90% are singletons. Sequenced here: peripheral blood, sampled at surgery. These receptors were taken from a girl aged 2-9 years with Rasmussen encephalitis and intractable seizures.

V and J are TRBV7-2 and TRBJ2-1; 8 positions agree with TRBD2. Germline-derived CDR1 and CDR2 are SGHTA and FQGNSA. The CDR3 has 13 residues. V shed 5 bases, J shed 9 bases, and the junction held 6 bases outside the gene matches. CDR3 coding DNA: TGTGCCAGCAGCGACCGGGGGGGAACTGAGCAGTTCTTC. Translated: CASSDRGGTEQFF.

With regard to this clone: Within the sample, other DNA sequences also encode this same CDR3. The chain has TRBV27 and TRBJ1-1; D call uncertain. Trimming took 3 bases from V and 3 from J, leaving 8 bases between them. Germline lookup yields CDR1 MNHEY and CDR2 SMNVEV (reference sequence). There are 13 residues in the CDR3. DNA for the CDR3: TGTGCCAGCAGTTTGTCGAGGGACACTGAAGCTTTCTTT. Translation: CASSLSRDTEAFF.

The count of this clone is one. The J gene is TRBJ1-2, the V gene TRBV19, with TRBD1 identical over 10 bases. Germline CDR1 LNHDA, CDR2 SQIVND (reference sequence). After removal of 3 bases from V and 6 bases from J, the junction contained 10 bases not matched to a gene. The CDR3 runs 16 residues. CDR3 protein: CASSIRPGQGFDGYTF. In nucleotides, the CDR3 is TGTGCCAGTAGTATTAGGCCGGGACAGGGGTTTGATGGCTACACCTTC.

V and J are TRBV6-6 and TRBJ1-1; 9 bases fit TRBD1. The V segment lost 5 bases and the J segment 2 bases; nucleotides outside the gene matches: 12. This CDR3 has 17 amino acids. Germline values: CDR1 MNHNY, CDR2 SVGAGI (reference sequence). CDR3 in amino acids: CASSRKTGGGLNTEAFF. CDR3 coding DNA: TGTGCCAGCAGTCGTAAGACAGGGGGGGGCCTAAACACTGAAGCTTTCTTT.

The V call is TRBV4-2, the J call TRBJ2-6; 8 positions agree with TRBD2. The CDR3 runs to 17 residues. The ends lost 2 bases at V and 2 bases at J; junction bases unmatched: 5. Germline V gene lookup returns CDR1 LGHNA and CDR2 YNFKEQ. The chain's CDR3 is CASSQYGGATGANVLTF. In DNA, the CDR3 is TGTGCCAGCAGCCAATACGGGGGGGCAACTGGGGCCAACGTCCTGACTTTC.

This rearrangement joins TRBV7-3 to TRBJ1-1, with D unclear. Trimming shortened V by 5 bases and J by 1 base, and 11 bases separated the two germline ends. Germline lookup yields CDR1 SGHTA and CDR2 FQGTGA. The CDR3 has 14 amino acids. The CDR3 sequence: CASSLVRANTEAFF. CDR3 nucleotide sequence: TGTGCCAGCAGCCTCGTCCGAGCGAACACTGAAGCTTTCTTT.

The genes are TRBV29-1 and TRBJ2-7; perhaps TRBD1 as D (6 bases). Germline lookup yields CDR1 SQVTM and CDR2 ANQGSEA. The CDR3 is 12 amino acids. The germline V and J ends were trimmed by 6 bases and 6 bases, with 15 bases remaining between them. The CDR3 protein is CSVQLQGIEQYF. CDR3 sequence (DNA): TGCAGCGTACAACTCCAGGGGATCGAGCAGTACTTC.

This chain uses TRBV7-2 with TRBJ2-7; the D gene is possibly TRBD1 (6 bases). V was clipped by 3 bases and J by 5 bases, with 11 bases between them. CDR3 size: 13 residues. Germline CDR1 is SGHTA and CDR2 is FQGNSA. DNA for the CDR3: TGTGCCAGCAGCTTTACAGGGAGCCACGAGCAGTACTTC. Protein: CASSFTGSHEQYF.

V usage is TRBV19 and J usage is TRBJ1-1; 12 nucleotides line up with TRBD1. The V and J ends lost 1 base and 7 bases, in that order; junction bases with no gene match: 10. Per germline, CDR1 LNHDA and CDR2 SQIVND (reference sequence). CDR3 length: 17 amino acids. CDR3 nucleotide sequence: TGTGCCAGTAGTATAGTGGGACAGGGGGCCCCTGGGTTTGAAGCTTTCTTT. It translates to CASSIVGQGAPGFEAFF.

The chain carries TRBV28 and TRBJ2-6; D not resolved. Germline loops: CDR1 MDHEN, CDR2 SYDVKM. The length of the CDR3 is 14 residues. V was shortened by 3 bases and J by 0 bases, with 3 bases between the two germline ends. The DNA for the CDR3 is TGTGCCAGCAGTTTCAACTCTGGGGCCAACGTCCTGACTTTC. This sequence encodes CASSFNSGANVLTF.

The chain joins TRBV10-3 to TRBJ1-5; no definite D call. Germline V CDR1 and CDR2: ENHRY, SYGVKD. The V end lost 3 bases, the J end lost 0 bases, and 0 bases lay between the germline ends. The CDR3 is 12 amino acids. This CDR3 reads CAISDSNQPQHF. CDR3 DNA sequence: TGTGCCATCAGTGATAGCAATCAGCCCCAGCATTTT.

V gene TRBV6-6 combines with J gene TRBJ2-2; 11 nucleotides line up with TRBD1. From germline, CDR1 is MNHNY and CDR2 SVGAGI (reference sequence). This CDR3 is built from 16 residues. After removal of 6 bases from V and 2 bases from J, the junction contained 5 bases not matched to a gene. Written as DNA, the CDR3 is TGTGCCAGCAGCCGAGGACAGGGGGCTAACACCGGGGAGCTGTTTTTT. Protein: CASSRGQGANTGELFF.